This is a list of T cell receptor beta chains from one sample in a study of cytomegalovirus exposure and HLA in healthy donors. TCRdb's copy holds only in-frame clones and misses some; the assay was immunoSEQ multiplex PCR. The sample yields some 100,000 clones, approximately 74% seen once. Sequences were obtained from PBMCs. The receptors were gathered from a woman in her fifties or sixties in good health and CMV-seropositive. The CDR3 runs from the conserved cysteine through the conserved F or W. A D gene is named only where the DNA matches it firmly. Rows may omit the clone size; those that give it use once, few, many or a size class.

clone size,J gene,V gene,D gene,CDR3 DNA,CDR3 protein
once,TRBJ2-7,TRBV18,TRBD2,TGTGCCAGCTCACCTGGACTAGCGGACATGGAGCAGTACTTC,CASSPGLADMEQYF
NA,TRBJ1-1,TRBV19,NA,TGTGCCAGTAGCCTATCCCCCAATCGGAACACTGAAGCTTTCTTT,CASSLSPNRNTEAFF
NA,TRBJ1-2,TRBV6-5,TRBD1,TGTGCCAGCAGTTCGGGACAGGGTATTCGGGTCTATGGCTACACCTTC,CASSSGQGIRVYGYTF
NA,TRBJ2-3,TRBV6-5,NA,TGTGCCAGCAGTTACTCAGCTCTAAACACAGATACGCAGTATTTT,CASSYSALNTDTQYF
once,TRBJ1-3,TRBV21-1,NA,TGTGCCAGCAGCAAAGGCCGGCAGGGCGTCCCCGAGGGAGGCACCATATATTTT,CASSKGRQGVPEGGTIYF
NA,TRBJ2-3,TRBV14,NA,TGTGCCAGCAGCCAGGCCACGGCGGCAGATACGCAGTATTTT,CASSQATAADTQYF
NA,TRBJ1-2,TRBV29-1,TRBD1,TGCAGCGTTGAAGGCGGACAGGGTCCTGGCTACACCTTC,CSVEGGQGPGYTF
NA,TRBJ2-5,TRBV19,TRBD2,TGTGCCAGTAGCCCTAGCGGGAGGGAGACCCAGTACTTC,CASSPSGRETQYF
NA,TRBJ2-5,TRBV29-1,TRBD2,TGCAGCGTCACTCCACTAGCGGGGGCTTATCAAGAGACCCAGTACTTC,CSVTPLAGAYQETQYF
few,TRBJ1-2,TRBV18,TRBD1,TGTGCCAGCTCACCCGACAGGGACAACTATGGCTACACCTTC,CASSPDRDNYGYTF
NA,TRBJ2-3,TRBV7-2,TRBD2,TGTGCCAGCCAAGGGACTAGCGGGAGGATCGGGACAGATACGCAGTATTTT,CASQGTSGRIGTDTQYF
NA,TRBJ1-2,TRBV19,NA,TGTGCCAGTAGTTCGGACAGAGGGATGGATGGCTACACCTTC,CASSSDRGMDGYTF
few,TRBJ2-2,TRBV29-1,NA,TGCAGCGTGATAGGGGGAAGAGACACCGGGGAGCTGTTTTTT,CSVIGGRDTGELFF
NA,TRBJ2-3,TRBV11-3,NA,TGTGCCAGCAGCCGGGGGATCACAGATACGCAGTATTTT,CASSRGITDTQYF
NA,TRBJ1-1,TRBV7-8,TRBD1,TGTGCCAGCAGCTTAGCTGTGGCAGGGGGCACTGAAGCTTTCTTT,CASSLAVAGGTEAFF
NA,TRBJ2-2,TRBV2,NA,TGTGCCAGCACCCCACAGGGGAACACCGGGGAGCTGTTTTTT,CASTPQGNTGELFF
NA,TRBJ2-2,TRBV29-1,TRBD2,TGCAGCGTTAAGGCGAGCGGTGTGGGGGGGACGAACACCGGGGAGCTGTTTTTT,CSVKASGVGGTNTGELFF
once,TRBJ2-3,TRBV5-4,TRBD2,TGTGCCAGCAGCTTGGGACTAGCGGGAAGCGCAGATACGCAGTATTTT,CASSLGLAGSADTQYF
once,TRBJ1-1,TRBV7-9,NA,TGTGCCAGCAGCTTAGGGGCGTACACTGAAGCTTTCTTT,CASSLGAYTEAFF
NA,TRBJ1-1,TRBV10-2,NA,TGCGCCAGCAGCCCTTTGTCTGCCGGGGTGGGCACTGAAGCTTTCTTT,CASSPLSAGVGTEAFF
NA,TRBJ2-7,TRBV4-2,NA,TGTGCCAGCAGCCACGGCAGGGGTTCCTACGAGCAGTACTTC,CASSHGRGSYEQYF
NA,TRBJ1-2,TRBV2,TRBD1,TGTGCCAGCATCGGGGACAGGGGGAACTTC,CASIGDRGNF
NA,TRBJ1-5,TRBV7-2,NA,TGTGCCAGCAGCTTAGGCCAGATTAGCAATCAGCCCCAGCATTTT,CASSLGQISNQPQHF
NA,TRBJ1-1,TRBV30,TRBD1,TGTGCCTGGAGGGGGGGGACAGGGGGATCGGACACTGAAGCTTTCTTT,CAWRGGTGGSDTEAFF
NA,TRBJ1-4,TRBV4-1,NA,TGCGCCAGCAGCCCACCCCTGGGTCCGGGGCTGTTTTTT,CASSPPLGPGLFF
NA,TRBJ2-1,TRBV18,TRBD1,TGTGCCAGCTCACAGGACAGGGGGACCTACAATGAGCAGTTCTTC,CASSQDRGTYNEQFF
NA,TRBJ1-1,TRBV5-6,NA,TGTGCCAGCAGCTTTCAGGGGCGTTTAGTCAACACTGAAGCTTTCTTT,CASSFQGRLVNTEAFF
NA,TRBJ2-4,TRBV5-1,TRBD1,TGCGCCAGCAGCGCGGGACAGGGTGACATTCAGTACTTC,CASSAGQGDIQYF
NA,TRBJ2-7,TRBV6-1,NA,TGTGCCAGCAAAACGGACTGGAGGGGTCCCAACGAGCAGTACTTC,CASKTDWRGPNEQYF